The rows below give T cell receptor beta chains drawn from one sample of a study of radiotherapy plus CTLA-4 blockade in lung cancer. The data were produced by immunoSEQ multiplex PCR, yet TCRdb's version contains in-frame clones alone and is incomplete. Among some 90,000 clones, 70% to 90% were seen once, and the ten largest hold 2% to 2.5%. The source was peripheral blood, collected from a patient treated with radiotherapy plus ipilimumab. Receptors originate from a human donor with non-small cell lung cancer who had a partial response to radiotherapy plus ipilimumab. Each CDR3 is given without its conserved first and last residue.

J	V	CDR3
TRBJ1-1	TRBV19	ASRFRDTEAF
TRBJ2-5	TRBV4-1	ASSRPGFQETQY
TRBJ2-1	TRBV30	AWMTGRAPREQF
TRBJ2-1	TRBV7-2	ASSSSRLAGPYNEQF
TRBJ2-1	TRBV7-2	ASSATSAEQF
TRBJ1-5	TRBV30	AWSPDREQPQH
TRBJ1-5	TRBV5-5	ASSTLTGSRPQH
TRBJ1-2	TRBV9	ASSGQGYYGYT
TRBJ2-2	TRBV19	ASSMRTTNTGELF
TRBJ1-5	TRBV14	ASSAAGGNQPQH
TRBJ2-1	TRBV11-3	ASSLGGGSGSYNEQF
TRBJ2-5	TRBV9	ASSMGTSSPGETQY
TRBJ1-3	TRBV5-1	ASSLGTEGNTIY
TRBJ2-1	TRBV7-2	ASSLGQGSYNEQF
TRBJ2-1	TRBV4-1	ASSQGQALSNEQF
TRBJ2-5	TRBV4-2	ASSRDRYQETQY
TRBJ1-2	TRBV19	ASTQGQGYGYT
TRBJ1-1	TRBV5-1	ASSPQPTGAANTEAF
TRBJ2-5	TRBV7-9	ASSLGQVYQETQY
TRBJ2-1	TRBV28	ASSRTSGHEQF
TRBJ1-1	TRBV19	ASSIQSGGRSAF
TRBJ2-1	TRBV18	ASSRAAPRGYNEQF
TRBJ1-4	TRBV7-8	ASSLGQGAREKLF
TRBJ2-1	TRBV6-5	ASSPGLESNEQF
TRBJ1-5	TRBV30	AWSVRTSNQPQH
TRBJ1-2	TRBV30	AWSTRWARANYGYT
TRBJ2-5	TRBV5-1	ASSLGANQETQY
TRBJ2-1	TRBV5-1	ASSWDNRDEQF
TRBJ2-7	TRBV6-5	ASSGSGTGQYEQY
TRBJ1-3	TRBV19	ASTEQGRGNTIY
TRBJ1-1	TRBV7-9	ASSLSKSGEAF
TRBJ2-1	TRBV2	ASSAGVVEQF
TRBJ2-7	TRBV5-1	ASSFGTAYEQY
TRBJ1-3	TRBV6-5	ASSLGTGNTIY
TRBJ1-1	TRBV15	ATSRPRQGEAF
TRBJ2-5	TRBV7-9	ASSLTSGGSGETQY
TRBJ2-3	TRBV7-8	ASSQTSGYTDTQY
TRBJ1-2	TRBV28	ASSSGGANYGYT
TRBJ1-1	TRBV7-2	ASRLQGNTEAF
TRBJ2-2	TRBV28	ASSSLAGGGTGELF
TRBJ2-5	TRBV13	ASSPPLAGGFQETQY
TRBJ1-2	TRBV5-6	ASSSRGADYYGYT
TRBJ2-2	TRBV6-1	ASVIGGAPGELF
TRBJ1-3	TRBV28	ASRDTGSSGNTIY
TRBJ1-5	TRBV9	ASSPGRGYSNQPQH
.	TRBV28	ASKRGSAYEQY
TRBJ1-1	TRBV5-4	ASSLVGSTEAF
TRBJ1-1	TRBV5-5	ASSLGWQGAAEAF